These 29 T cell receptor beta chains were sequenced from one sample in a study of cytotoxic CD8 clonotypes in ibrutinib-treated CLL. The assay was immunoSEQ multiplex PCR, and TCRdb's table has in-frame clones only and misses some. The data contain some 81,000 clones, about 85% of them singletons. The sample here was PBMCs, taken after 12 months of ibrutinib treatment. These receptors were collected from a human donor with chronic lymphocytic leukemia.

The chain couples TRBV9 to TRBJ2-1; TRBD2 agrees at 11 bases. V shed 3 bases, J shed 4 bases, and the junction held 9 bases outside the gene matches. Germline CDR1 SGDLS, CDR2 YYNGEE. CDR3 size: 17 residues. CDR3 DNA sequence: TGTGCCAGCAGCGCCACCATAGCGGGGGGGACGTACAATGAGCAGTTCTTC. Translated, it gives CASSATIAGGTYNEQFF.

The chain combines TRBV4-3 with TRBJ1-6, with D perhaps TRBD1 (6 bases). CDR1 and CDR2 (germline): LGHNA, YSLEER. The ends were cut back, 0 bases at V and 5 bases at J, with 8 bases in the middle. The CDR3 loop spans 15 amino acids. The CDR3 DNA follows: TGCGCCAGCAGCCAAGATAACAGGGATAATTCACCCCTCCACTTT. Translation: CASSQDNRDNSPLHF.

In this sample, this clone turned up a few times. The chain combines TRBV27 with TRBJ1-2; possible D gene TRBD1, 5 bases. The CDR3 length is 14 residues. V was shortened by 4 bases and J by 7 bases, with 16 bases between the two germline ends. Germline V CDR1 and CDR2: MNHEY, SMNVEV (reference sequence). The DNA of the CDR3 is TGTGCCAGCAGTTCCTTCGGTGTGAGGGGTGGCTACACCTTC. It encodes CASSSFGVRGGYTF.

A word on this clone: One junction end does not reproduce the germline sequence, and a read error may be involved. The chain couples TRBV2 to TRBJ2-3; D not certain. CDR1 SNHLY and CDR2 FYNNEI come from the germline V gene. This CDR3 is built from 11 residues. This CDR3 is CASREGDTQYF. In nucleotides, the CDR3 is TGTGCCAGCAGGGAAGGGGATACGCAGTATTTT.

This clone occurred a few times. V and J are TRBV5-1 and TRBJ1-2; D gene uncertain. Germline V lookup: CDR1 SGHRS, CDR2 YFSETQ. Trimming shortened V by 0 bases and J by 5 bases, and 14 bases separated the two germline ends. The CDR3 covers 15 residues. As DNA, the CDR3 is TGCGCCAGCAGCTTGGGAATAAGGGTGGATTATGGCTACACCTTC. It yields the protein CASSLGIRVDYGYTF.

This sequence joins TRBV30 and TRBJ2-1; maybe TRBD1 (5 bases). CDR3 size: 13 residues. Deletions cut 1 base from V and 5 bases from J, with 9 bases between. CDR1 is GTSNPN and CDR2 is SVGIG in the germline V gene (reference sequence). The CDR3 is CAWSGGSNNEQFF. CDR3 coding DNA: TGTGCCTGGAGTGGGGGCAGCAACAATGAGCAGTTCTTC.

V and J are TRBV11-3 and TRBJ1-1; D gene uncertain. CDR1 is SGHNT, CDR2 YENEEA, per germline. This CDR3 spans 13 amino acids. Trimming removed 5 bases from V and 1 base from J, with 8 bases in between. The CDR3 sequence: CASSALTNTEAFF. The CDR3 bases are TGTGCCAGCAGCGCACTGACGAACACTGAAGCTTTCTTT.

The chain is built from TRBV7-2 and TRBJ2-5, with D possibly matching TRBD1 (6 bases). The end of the DNA is better explained by TRBJ2-7, so the J call may be wrong. The CDR3 has 15 residues. Germline V CDR1 and CDR2: SGHTA, FQGNSA. The DNA of the CDR3 is TGTGCCAGCAGCCCTAGGCAGGGGCATGCCTACGAGCAGTACTTC. This sequence encodes CASSPRQGHAYEQYF.

The V call is TRBV6-5, the J call TRBJ1-1; D not certain. The CDR3 length is 14 residues. With 2 bases removed from V and 2 bases from J, the gap between germline ends came to 9 bases. Germline lookup yields CDR1 MNHEY and CDR2 SVGAGI. CDR3 region: CASSYGPGNTEAFF. The CDR3 DNA reads TGTGCCAGCAGTTACGGGCCGGGAAACACTGAAGCTTTCTTT.

The rearrangement links TRBV29-1 to TRBJ1-2; D unresolved. The CDR3 length is 12 residues. Deletions cut 6 bases from V and 1 base from J, with 9 bases between. Germline V gives CDR1 SQVTM, CDR2 ANQGSEA. CDR3 sequence reads: CSVETVNYGYTF. The CDR3 DNA sequence: TGCAGCGTGGAGACGGTTAACTATGGCTACACCTTC.

V usage is TRBV28 and J usage is TRBJ1-3; D ambiguous. The CDR3 extends over 13 amino acids. The ends were cut back, 6 bases at V and 2 bases at J, with 8 bases in the middle. Per germline, CDR1 MDHEN and CDR2 SYDVKM. The CDR3 nucleotides read TGTGCCAGCAGGAGACAAACTGGAAACACCATATATTTT. Amino acids: CASRRQTGNTIYF.

The chain has TRBV10-3 and TRBJ2-2; D is perhaps TRBD1 (5 bases). This CDR3 spans 15 amino acids. The germline V gene has CDR1 ENHRY and CDR2 SYGVKD. V was clipped by 3 bases and J by 5 bases, with 13 bases between them. This chain's CDR3 is CAISDPRGATGELFF. The CDR3 coding sequence is TGTGCCATCAGTGACCCACGTGGGGCGACCGGGGAGCTGTTTTTT.

V is TRBV10-3 and J is TRBJ2-5, with 13 bases identical to TRBD2. The CDR3 contains 15 residues. J gave up 4 bases and V 4 bases, and 3 bases lay outside the gene matches. From germline, CDR1 is ENHRY and CDR2 SYGVKD. The CDR3 loop is CAISGTSGSPETQYF. CDR3 DNA: TGTGCCATCAGTGGGACTAGCGGGAGTCCAGAGACCCAGTACTTC.

In its sample, this clone was seen many times. This chain connects TRBV7-2 to TRBJ2-1; 7 nucleotides match TRBD2. Germline V lookup: CDR1 SGHTA, CDR2 FQGNSA. This CDR3 has 18 amino acids. The junction had 10 bases not matched to a gene; V was cut back by 1 base and J by 1 base. This CDR3 reads CASSLVPTLAASYNEQFF. The DNA for the CDR3 is TGTGCCAGCAGCTTAGTCCCCACGCTAGCGGCTTCCTACAATGAGCAGTTCTTC.

This chain uses TRBV18 with TRBJ2-6; 8 bases map to TRBD1. The CDR3 totals 21 residues. V lost 3 bases to trimming and J lost 0 bases; unmatched junction nucleotides: 16. Germline values: CDR1 KGHSH, CDR2 LQKENI. The CDR3 DNA follows: TGTGCCAGCTCACCTTCGGTGCGTAGGACAGGGACGACCTCTGGGGCCAACGTCCTGACTTTC. Protein product: CASSPSVRRTGTTSGANVLTF.

The chain is built from TRBV18 and TRBJ1-1; D remains ambiguous. This CDR3 comprises 14 residues. Germline values: CDR1 KGHSH, CDR2 LQKENI. V was trimmed by 6 bases and J by 2 bases, leaving 13 bases between them. The DNA for the CDR3 is TGTGCCAGCTCGCCGGGATCAGGAAACACTGAAGCTTTCTTT. Protein sequence: CASSPGSGNTEAFF.

The chain uses TRBV6-4 and TRBJ1-1; unclear D gene. Trimming took off 4 bases at V and 1 base at J, with 7 bases between the two ends. Germline assignment: CDR1 MRHNA and CDR2 SNTAGT. There are 13 residues in the CDR3. CDR3 sequence reads: CASSVAGNTEAFF. CDR3 in DNA: TGTGCCAGCAGTGTTGCGGGGAACACTGAAGCTTTCTTT.

The rearrangement joins TRBV5-6 to TRBJ1-1, with TRBD1 as a possible D gene (6 bases). The V and J ends lost 2 bases and 0 bases respectively, with 11 bases between them. The CDR3 runs to 15 residues. The germline CDR1 and CDR2 sequences are SGHDT and YYEEEE. CDR3 sequence reads: CASSFQGHMNTEAFF. The CDR3 nucleotides read TGTGCCAGCAGCTTTCAGGGGCATATGAACACTGAAGCTTTCTTT.

The genes are TRBV19 and TRBJ1-5; D perhaps matches TRBD1 (5 bases). CDR1 and CDR2 (germline): LNHDA, SQIVND (reference sequence). CDR3 length: 13 amino acids. Deletions cut 7 bases from V and 9 bases from J, with 16 bases between. In DNA form, the CDR3 reads TGTGCCAGTACCCTTCAGCCAGGGAGGCCCCAGCATTTT. Residues: CASTLQPGRPQHF.

Regarding this clone: One end of the junction is discordant with germline, which a read error may explain. The genes are TRBV10-3 and TRBJ2-5; 9 nucleotides line up with TRBD2. Looked up from germline, CDR1 is ENHRY and CDR2 is SYGVKD. CDR3 length: 15 residues. The CDR3 protein is CASSYSLAGSETQYF. For the CDR3, the DNA is TGTGCCAGCAGTTACTCGCTAGCGGGGAGCGAGACCCAGTACTTC.

The rearrangement joins TRBV5-1 to TRBJ1-5; possible D gene TRBD1, 6 bases. Deletions cut 0 bases from V and 7 bases from J, with 14 bases between. CDR1 SGHRS and CDR2 YFSETQ come from the germline V gene. The CDR3 loop spans 15 amino acids. CDR3 sequence: CASSLAGFRGQPQHF. DNA of the CDR3: TGCGCCAGCAGCTTGGCTGGGTTTAGGGGGCAGCCCCAGCATTTT. Full variable domain (rest looked up from reference TRBV5-1 and TRBJ1-5): KAGVTQTPRYLIKTRGQQVTLSCSPISGHRSVSWYQQTPGQGLQFLFEYFSETQRNKGNFPGRFSGRQFSNSRSEMNVSTLELGDSALYLCASSLAGFRGQPQHFGDGTRLSIL.

This clone was seen only once. The rearrangement joins TRBV4-3 to TRBJ2-3; possibly TRBD1 for D (6 bases). CDR3 length: 15 amino acids. Germline V gives CDR1 LGHNA, CDR2 YSLEER. The ends were cut back, 1 base at V and 5 bases at J, with 13 bases in the middle. CDR3 sequence: CASSQADRPQDTQYF. In DNA, the CDR3 is TGCGCCAGCAGCCAAGCCGACAGGCCCCAAGATACGCAGTATTTT.

The V gene is TRBV6-5, the J gene TRBJ2-7; D gene unclear. This CDR3 is built from 14 residues. Trimming shortened V by 2 bases and J by 4 bases, and 12 bases separated the two germline ends. Germline-derived CDR1 and CDR2 are MNHEY and SVGAGI. The CDR3 nucleotides are TGTGCCAGCAGTTACGGCGCCCCGAAGTACGAGCAGTACTTC. It translates to CASSYGAPKYEQYF.

This rearrangement joins TRBV6-1 to TRBJ2-4, with TRBD2 as a possible D gene (5 bases). The germline V gene encodes CDR1 MNHNS and CDR2 SASEGT. This CDR3 comprises 15 residues. Deletions cut 1 base from V and 6 bases from J, with 13 bases between. The CDR3: CASSEGGWNPNIQYF. CDR3 DNA sequence: TGTGCCAGCAGTGAAGGAGGGTGGAACCCAAACATTCAGTACTTC.

This clone was observed once. The rearrangement joins TRBV30 to TRBJ2-3; D tentatively reads TRBD1 or TRBD2 (5 bases each). The CDR3 runs 14 residues. Germline CDR1 and CDR2: GTSNPN and SVGIG (reference sequence). Trimming removed 3 bases at V and 3 bases at J, with 13 bases between. The CDR3 coding sequence is TGTGCCTGGAGCCGGACACTAGGGACAGATACGCAGTATTTT. Amino acids: CAWSRTLGTDTQYF.

The chain joins TRBV5-1 to TRBJ2-2; TRBD1 matches at 7 bases. V lost 1 base and J lost 0; bases outside the gene matches: 9. The CDR3 has 18 residues. Germline assignment: CDR1 SGHRS and CDR2 YFSETQ. The CDR3 spells CASSLPRQGGANTGELFF. For the CDR3, the DNA is TGCGCCAGCAGCTTGCCTCGACAGGGTGGGGCGAACACCGGGGAGCTGTTTTTT.

CDR3 nucleotide sequence: TGTGCCAGCAGTTTGCCCCCAGTGGGGAACTATGGCTACACCTTC. Encoded protein: CASSLPPVGNYGYTF. This rearrangement joins TRBV28 to TRBJ1-2, with D uncertain. This CDR3 comprises 15 residues. Per the germline V gene, CDR1 is MDHEN and CDR2 is SYDVKM. V was clipped by 3 bases and J by 2 bases, with 13 bases between them.

J is TRBJ2-5 and V is TRBV5-1, with D perhaps matching TRBD1 or TRBD2 (6 bases each). The CDR3 contains 15 residues. CDR1 and CDR2 (germline): SGHRS, YFSETQ. V dropped 1 base and J dropped 3 bases, with 13 bases sitting between them. The CDR3 nucleotides read TGCGCCAGCAGCTTGAACAGGGCGGGAAAAGAGACCCAGTACTTC. Its translation: CASSLNRAGKETQYF. The variable domain in full, completed from reference TRBV5-1 and TRBJ2-5, reads KAGVTQTPRYLIKTRGQQVTLSCSPISGHRSVSWYQQTPGQGLQFLFEYFSETQRNKGNFPGRFSGRQFSNSRSEMNVSTLELGDSALYLCASSLNRAGKETQYFGPGTRLLVL.

The chain links TRBV4-2 to TRBJ2-6; D is uncertain. Germline V gives CDR1 LGHNA, CDR2 YNFKEQ. V lost 4 bases to trimming and J lost 1 base, with 8 bases between them. The CDR3 has 15 residues. The CDR3 nucleotides read TGTGCCAGCAGCCGCGCTCATTCTGGGGCCAACGTCCTGACTTTC. Protein sequence: CASSRAHSGANVLTF.